These T cell receptor beta chains were read from a single sample in a study of early stage breast cancer tumors. Method: immunoSEQ multiplex PCR; TCRdb's copy keeps in-frame clones and lacks some. The repertoire holds around 5,400 clones, with 60% to 75% as singletons. Source material: breast tumor tissue. These TCRs come from a person in their sixties or seventies with breast cancer. The conserved cysteine and the conserved F or W are not part of the CDR3 here.

j_gene: TRBJ2-1
len: 12
v_gene: TRBV5-1
CDR3aa: ASSLVGSYNEQF

j_gene: TRBJ2-7
len: 12
v_gene: TRBV7-2
CDR3aa: ASSLGVRVGEQY

j_gene: TRBJ1-2
len: 13
v_gene: TRBV14
CDR3aa: ASSHEGQGHYGYT

j_gene: TRBJ2-2
len: 15
v_gene: TRBV16
CDR3aa: ASSPTASGVNTGELF

j_gene: TRBJ1-2
len: 10
v_gene: TRBV28
CDR3aa: ASSPPGQGYT

j_gene: TRBJ2-7
len: 12
v_gene: TRBV4-2
CDR3aa: ASSQEYGAPMKN

j_gene: TRBJ2-7
len: 12
v_gene: TRBV15
CDR3aa: ATSPQRYVYEQY

j_gene: TRBJ1-1
len: 11
v_gene: TRBV7-9
CDR3aa: ASSLDMNTEAF

j_gene: TRBJ2-2
len: 12
v_gene: TRBV18
CDR3aa: ASSPRQDPGELF

j_gene: TRBJ2-7
len: 12
v_gene: TRBV5-5
CDR3aa: ASSPGVISYEQY